This T cell receptor (beta chain) comes out of a study of vaccination and CD4 T cells after COVID-19. About the research overall: Two doses of either BNT162b2 or mRNA-1273 vaccine went to participants. Convalescent patients gave post-COVID blood a median about 100 days post-diagnosis, range 35 to 161. General study findings and limits: From 21 to 38, the median of SARS-CoV-2-reactive clonotypes rose without reaching significance.

Germline V CDR1 and CDR2: MDHEN, SYDVKM. Deletions cut 4 bases from V and 3 bases from J, with 7 bases between. CDR3 length equals 12 residues. At the Johns Hopkins FTIC core, DNA taken from cultured CD4+ T cells was sequenced by way of the Oncomine TCR Beta short-read assay. Using the QIAamp micro DNA kit, genomic DNA was extracted from the CD4+ T cells that had been cultured. TCRdb reprocessed the PCR reads with MiXCR, giving one entry per CDR3 protein. Altogether approximately 5,800 distinct CDR3 sequences are present, around 43% being singletons, with the ten largest covering around two fifths. Treatment meaning: roughly 10-day PBMC culture with coronavirus spike peptide pools or control peptides (ViraFEST assay). An unexposed donor provided the CD4+ T cells, which were collected before the COVID-19 pandemic (2011-2018). Details on this clonotype: What it binds is unknown.

The rearrangement joins TRBV28 to TRBJ2-7; TRBD1 might be the D (5 bases). The TCR sequence derives from a human donor in good health. The sequencing sample was made of CD4+ T cells from blood, cultured in vitro. CDR3 protein: CASSSGIYEQYF. Here the CDR3 DNA reads TGTGCCAGCAGTTCAGGGATCTACGAGCAGTACTTC.